The clone carrying this TCR beta chain was seen many times. The antigen is not known. CDR3 size: 12 residues. Trimming cost V 6 bases and J 1 base; bases outside gene matches: 0. Germline loops: CDR1 MNHEY, CDR2 SMNVEV (reference sequence). It was RNA transcripts that yielded the amplified TCR beta CDR3 regions. In the first-round RT-PCR of the TCR CDR3, the HTBI primer set was used. TCRdb re-derived calls from the multiplex PCR reads in MiXCR, one entry per CDR3 protein. The sample has some 500,000 distinct CDR3 sequences, 16% seen once; the top ten hold roughly 29%. This entry is derived from a study of T cells in Graves' hyperthyroidism and ophthalmopathy. The study's findings and limits: Also found in blood were most expanded thyroid clonotypes above 0.001.

The V call is TRBV27, the J call TRBJ2-7; 7 bases line up with TRBD1. This receptor was taken from a woman aged 25 to 45 with Graves' ophthalmopathy. The sample comprised blood. The CDR3 DNA follows: TGTGCCAGCAGGGGACAGTCCTACGAGCAGTACTTC. Its translation: CASRGQSYEQYF.